This record looks at one TCR beta chain sequence and its context. Its antigen is as yet unknown. These data are taken from a study of a mutant IDH1 vaccine in newly diagnosed glioma. Study background: Onset of vaccination occurred 4-6 weeks following radiotherapy alone, or with temozolomide cycles. Earlier care involved radiotherapy, temozolomide, or both, and the majority received both.

The repertoire was sequenced with immunoSEQ multiplex PCR; TCRdb's copy has only in-frame clones and lacks some. Among approximately 39,000 clones listed, roughly 80% were seen once. Overall study findings and caveats: Immune responses induced by vaccination arose in approximately 93% of the patients.

Time point reported: week 5, during vaccination. The vaccine gave 300 ug of a 20-mer mutant IDH1 peptide subcutaneously per dose. V lost 5 bases, J lost 3 bases, and 11 bases lay in between. There are 14 residues in the CDR3. CDR1 MNHNY and CDR2 SVGAGI come from the germline V gene (reference sequence). This specimen consisted of PBMCs, obtained from a glioma patient whose treatment included an IDH1 peptide vaccine. The TCR originated in a man in his forties or fifties with glioma. V and J are TRBV6-6 and TRBJ1-5; D unclear. CDR3 sequence: CASSPGWNNQPQHF. The CDR3 nucleotides read TGTGCCAGCAGTCCCGGATGGAACAATCAGCCCCAGCATTTT.